These 18 T cell receptor beta chains were all obtained from the same sample, sequenced in a study of PD-L1 blockade in urothelial cancer. Profiled with immunoSEQ multiplex PCR; TCRdb holds only in-frame clones, not every one. The sample has about 63,000 clones, roughly 79% seen once. Time point of the sample: pretreatment peripheral blood. The sample in question was PBMCs, obtained around atezolizumab (anti-PD-L1) treatment. Receptor source: a man between 65 and 80 years old with urothelial cancer.

This clone came up once. This chain links TRBV5-1 with TRBJ1-1, with 7 bases aligning to TRBD1. This CDR3 has 13 amino acids. Germline V CDR1 and CDR2: SGHRS, YFSETQ. V shed 4 bases, J shed 11 bases, and the junction held 11 bases outside the gene matches. CDR3 sequence reads: CASSLGDSSNAFF. CDR3 DNA: TGCGCCAGCAGCCTGGGGGACAGCAGTAATGCTTTCTTT.

This clone showed up just once. This sequence joins TRBV7-9 and TRBJ2-7; no definite D call. V gave up 2 bases and J gave up 3 bases, with 5 bases separating them. Germline values: CDR1 SEHNR, CDR2 FQNEAQ (reference sequence). The CDR3 contains 12 residues. CDR3 amino acids: CASSLFRYEQYF. Written as DNA, the CDR3 is TGTGCCAGCAGCTTATTCCGCTACGAGCAGTACTTC.

There are a few counts of this clone. The chain's CDR3 is CASSPPGHPYGYTF. CDR3 nucleotides: TGTGCCAGCAGCCCCCCGGGACACCCCTATGGCTACACCTTC. The chain carries TRBV7-9 and TRBJ1-2; D is possibly TRBD1 (6 bases). Trimming pared 5 bases from V and 4 bases from J, leaving 14 bases between. Germline V gene sequence: CDR1 SEHNR, CDR2 FQNEAQ (reference sequence). This CDR3 is built from 14 residues. The whole variable domain, filled in from reference TRBV7-9 and TRBJ1-2, reads DTGVSQNPRHKITKRGQNVTFRCDPISEHNRLYWYRQTLGQGPEFLTYFQNEAQLEKSRLLSDRFSAERPKGSFSTLEIQRTEQGDSAMYLCASSPPGHPYGYTFGSGTRLTVV.

The rearrangement joins TRBV5-6 to TRBJ2-1; a possible D gene is TRBD1 (6 bases). Trimming pared 4 bases from V and 0 bases from J, leaving 11 bases between. The CDR3 consists of 15 residues. Germline CDR1 reads SGHDT; CDR2 reads YYEEEE. The CDR3 DNA follows: TGTGCCAGCAGCGGGGACACCACCTCCTACAATGAGCAGTTCTTC. Residues: CASSGDTTSYNEQFF.

This rearrangement joins TRBV5-1 to TRBJ1-2; D gene uncertain. Germline assignment: CDR1 SGHRS and CDR2 YFSETQ. This CDR3 is 14 amino acids long. The ends were cut back, 2 bases at V and 2 bases at J, with 10 bases in the middle. CDR3 in DNA: TGCGCCAGCAGCTTAATACACCAAAACTATGGCTACACCTTC. Its translation is CASSLIHQNYGYTF.

The chain employs TRBV15 and TRBJ2-1; 7 bases map to TRBD2. Germline CDR1 and CDR2: LNHNV and YYDKDF (reference sequence). The CDR3 consists of 17 residues. The V segment lost 5 bases and the J segment 5 bases; nucleotides outside the gene matches: 15. CDR3 bases: TGTGCCACCAGCTCCCATCTAGGAGCGGGGTATAACAATGAGCAGTTCTTC. Protein: CATSSHLGAGYNNEQFF.

The chain couples TRBV5-4 to TRBJ2-7, with D perhaps matching TRBD2 (7 bases). The CDR3 extends over 15 amino acids. Germline V gives CDR1 SGHNT, CDR2 YYREEE (reference sequence). Trimming took off 3 bases at V and 7 bases at J, with 20 bases between the two ends. The CDR3 sequence is CASSSRLGGAGEQYF. DNA for the CDR3: TGTGCCAGCAGCTCGCGTCTGGGGGGGGCCGGTGAGCAGTACTTC.

The chain uses TRBV6-5 and TRBJ1-2, with 10 bases aligning to TRBD1. The ends lost 5 bases at V and 8 bases at J; junction bases unmatched: 11. Germline CDR1 reads MNHEY; CDR2 reads SVGAGI. The CDR3 sequence is 15 residues long. CDR3 sequence (DNA): TGTGCCAGCAGTAACCGGGACAGGGGTTTTTACGGCTACACCTTC. Protein product: CASSNRDRGFYGYTF.

V is TRBV11-3 and J is TRBJ2-5; possible D gene TRBD1, 6 bases. From germline, CDR1 is SGHNT and CDR2 YENEEA. V was clipped by 1 base and J by 5 bases, with 11 bases between them. This CDR3 has 14 residues. CDR3 amino acids: CASSLGGTSETQYF. The CDR3 DNA reads TGTGCCAGCAGCTTAGGGGGGACATCGGAGACCCAGTACTTC.

V and J are TRBV29-1 and TRBJ2-3, with TRBD1 identical over 7 bases. The CDR3 runs to 14 residues. The germline V gene encodes CDR1 SQVTM and CDR2 ANQGSEA. Germline trimming cut 3 bases from V and 1 base from J; bases unmatched to any gene: 4. The CDR3 region has the DNA TGCAGCGTTGAGGACAGGAGCCGCACAGATACGCAGTATTTT. Amino acid sequence: CSVEDRSRTDTQYF.

CDR3 protein: CSHGDSETQYF. As DNA, the CDR3 is TGCAGTCACGGAGACAGCGAGACCCAGTACTTC. The V gene is TRBV20-1, the J gene TRBJ2-5; possible D gene TRBD1, 5 bases. CDR1 and CDR2 from the germline V gene are DFQATT and SNEGSKA (reference sequence). With 8 bases removed from V and 5 bases from J, the gap between germline ends came to 12 bases. The CDR3 loop spans 11 amino acids.

The chain links TRBV9 to TRBJ1-4, with D unresolved. The CDR3 sequence is 18 residues long. Germline lookup yields CDR1 SGDLS and CDR2 YYNGEE. V gave up 0 bases and J gave up 0 bases, with 15 bases separating them. The CDR3 coding sequence is TGTGCCAGCAGCGTAGAGGCGGCTCCACCTGCAACTAATGAAAAACTGTTTTTT. Encoded protein: CASSVEAAPPATNEKLFF.

The V call is TRBV4-2, the J call TRBJ1-2; TRBD1 matches 7 bases. V dropped 0 bases and J dropped 2; count of bases not matched to a gene: 6. The CDR3 has 16 residues. The germline gives CDR1 LGHNA, CDR2 YNFKEQ. The DNA for the CDR3 is TGTGCCAGCAGCCAAGATAGGGCAGGGGGGAACTATGGCTACACCTTC. This gives the protein CASSQDRAGGNYGYTF.

The chain recombines TRBV5-1 with TRBJ1-2; 8 bases align to TRBD1. This CDR3 is 14 amino acids long. CDR1 SGHRS and CDR2 YFSETQ come from the germline V gene. The trim removed 0 bases at V and 6 bases at J, leaving 4 bases unmatched. Here the CDR3 DNA reads TGCGCCAGCAGCTTGGATAGGACAGGGCATGGCTACACCTTC. It codes for CASSLDRTGHGYTF.

CDR3 region: CACTLRGQVYYGYTF. The CDR3, as DNA: TGTGCCTGTACTCTACGGGGACAGGTGTACTATGGCTACACCTTC. The V gene is TRBV30, the J gene TRBJ1-2, with TRBD1 matching 8 bases. Germline-derived CDR1 and CDR2 are GTSNPN and SVGIG (reference sequence). This CDR3 has 15 amino acids. J lost 3 bases, V lost 6 bases, and 12 bases had no gene match. The entire variable domain, with the rest obtained from reference TRBV30 and TRBJ1-2, is as follows: SQTIHQWPATLVQPVGSPLSLECTVEGTSNPNLYWYRQAAGRGLQLLFYSVGIGQISSEVPQNLSASRPQDRQFILSSKKLLLSDSGFYLCACTLRGQVYYGYTFGSGTRLTVV.

The chain links TRBV5-4 to TRBJ1-4; D is possibly TRBD1 (6 bases). V gave up 4 bases and J gave up 7 bases, with 17 bases separating them. CDR1 is SGHNT, CDR2 YYREEE, per germline (reference sequence). The CDR3 length is 15 residues. This chain's CDR3 is CASSRGGPSSEKLFF. The CDR3 DNA sequence: TGTGCCAGCAGCAGGGGGGGGCCTAGCAGTGAAAAACTGTTTTTT. Variable domain in full (rest from reference TRBV5-4 and TRBJ1-4): ETGVTQSPTHLIKTRGQQVTLRCSSQSGHNTVSWYQQALGQGPQFIFQYYREEENGRGNFPPRFSGLQFPNYSSELNVNALELDDSALYLCASSRGGPSSEKLFFGSGTQLSVL.

The rearrangement uses TRBV4-1 and TRBJ1-4; D may be TRBD1 (5 bases). Trimming removed 1 base at V and 0 bases at J, with 9 bases between. This CDR3 is 16 amino acids long. Germline-derived CDR1 and CDR2 are MGHRA and YSYEKL. CDR3 in DNA: TGCGCCAGCAGCCAAGTGGGGACTGCAACTAATGAAAAACTGTTTTTT. Translated: CASSQVGTATNEKLFF.

The genes are TRBV5-1 and TRBJ2-2; TRBD2 might be the D (5 bases). The CDR3 is 15 amino acids. Between the trimmed V and J ends, which lost 4 bases and 6 bases, there was a span of 16 bases. The germline V gene encodes CDR1 SGHRS and CDR2 YFSETQ. This CDR3 reads CASSTSSGPPGELFF. The CDR3 DNA sequence: TGCGCCAGCAGCACCTCCAGCGGACCCCCCGGGGAGCTGTTTTTT.